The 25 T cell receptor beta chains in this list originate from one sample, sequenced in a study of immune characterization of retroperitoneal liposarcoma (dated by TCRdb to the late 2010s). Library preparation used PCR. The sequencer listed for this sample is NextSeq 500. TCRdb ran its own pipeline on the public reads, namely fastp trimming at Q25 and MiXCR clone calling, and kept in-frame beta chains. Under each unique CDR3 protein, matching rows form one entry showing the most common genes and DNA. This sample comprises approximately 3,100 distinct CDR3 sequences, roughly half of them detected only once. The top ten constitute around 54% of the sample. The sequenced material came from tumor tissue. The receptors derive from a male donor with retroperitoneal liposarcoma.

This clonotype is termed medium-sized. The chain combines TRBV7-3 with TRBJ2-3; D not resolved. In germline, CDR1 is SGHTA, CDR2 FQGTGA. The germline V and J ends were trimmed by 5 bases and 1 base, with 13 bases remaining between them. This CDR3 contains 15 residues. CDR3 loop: CASSPDSGGTDTQYF. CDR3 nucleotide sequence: TGTGCCAGCAGCCCCGACTCTGGGGGCACAGATACGCAGTATTTT.

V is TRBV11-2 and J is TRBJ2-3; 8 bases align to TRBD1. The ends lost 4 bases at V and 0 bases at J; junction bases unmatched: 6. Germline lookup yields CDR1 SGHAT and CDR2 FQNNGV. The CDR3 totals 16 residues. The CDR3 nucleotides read TGTGCCAGCAGCTCACATACAGGGGGGAGCACAGATACGCAGTATTTT. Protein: CASSSHTGGSTDTQYF. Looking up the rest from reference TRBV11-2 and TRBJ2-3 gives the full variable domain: EAGVAQSPRYKIIEKRQSVAFWCNPISGHATLYWYQQILGQGPKLLIQFQNNGVVDDSQLPKDRFSAERLKGVDSTLKIQPAKLEDSAVYLCASSSHTGGSTDTQYFGPGTRLTVL.

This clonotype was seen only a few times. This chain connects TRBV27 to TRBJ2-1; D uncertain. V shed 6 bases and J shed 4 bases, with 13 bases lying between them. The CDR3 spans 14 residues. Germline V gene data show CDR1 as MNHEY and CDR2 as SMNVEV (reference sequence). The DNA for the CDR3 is TGTGCCAGCAGCCCACGCCTTGATTACAATGAGCAGTTCTTC. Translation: CASSPRLDYNEQFF.

The CDR3 DNA reads as TGCGCCAGCAGTGACGGCGGGGCGGATGAGACCCAGTACTTC. This translates into CASSDGGADETQYF. J is TRBJ2-5 and V is TRBV10-2; weak D call: TRBD2 (6 bases). CDR3 length: 14 residues. V lost 3 bases, J lost 5 bases, and 13 bases lay in between. The V gene's germline CDR1 is WSHSY and CDR2 SAAADI.

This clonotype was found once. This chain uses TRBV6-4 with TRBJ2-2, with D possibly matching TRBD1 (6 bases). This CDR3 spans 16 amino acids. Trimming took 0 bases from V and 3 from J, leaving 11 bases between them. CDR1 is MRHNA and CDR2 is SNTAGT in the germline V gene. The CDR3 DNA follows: TGTGCCAGCAGTGACTCACAGGGCTTTGACACCGGGGAGCTGTTTTTT. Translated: CASSDSQGFDTGELFF.

DNA of the CDR3: TGTGCCAGCAGTGAATCGTGGGTGGCAGGGAACACAGATACGCAGTATTTT. Translation: CASSESWVAGNTDTQYF. The chain is built from TRBV6-1 and TRBJ2-3; D might be TRBD1 (5 bases). Trimming left V 2 bases short and J 2 bases short, with 17 bases between. Germline V lookup: CDR1 MNHNS, CDR2 SASEGT. The CDR3 runs to 17 residues.

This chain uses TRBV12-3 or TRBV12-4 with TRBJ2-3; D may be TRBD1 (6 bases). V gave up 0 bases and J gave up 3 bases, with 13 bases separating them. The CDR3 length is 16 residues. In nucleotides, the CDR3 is TGTGCCAGCAGTTTAGCGGGGACATTGGGAACAGATACGCAGTATTTT. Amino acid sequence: CASSLAGTLGTDTQYF.

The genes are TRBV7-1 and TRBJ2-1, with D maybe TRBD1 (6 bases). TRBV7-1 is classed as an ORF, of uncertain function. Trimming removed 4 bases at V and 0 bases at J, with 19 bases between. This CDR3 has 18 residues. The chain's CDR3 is CASSYHQGIWVSYNEQFF. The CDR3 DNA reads TGTGCCAGCAGCTACCACCAGGGGATTTGGGTCTCCTACAATGAGCAGTTCTTC.

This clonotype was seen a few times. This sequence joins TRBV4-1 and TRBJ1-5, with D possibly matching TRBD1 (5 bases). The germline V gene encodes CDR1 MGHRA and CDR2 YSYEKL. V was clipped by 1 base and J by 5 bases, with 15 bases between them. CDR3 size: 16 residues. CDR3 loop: CASSQGGGMGDQPQHF. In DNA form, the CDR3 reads TGCGCCAGCAGCCAAGGTGGCGGGATGGGGGATCAGCCCCAGCATTTT.

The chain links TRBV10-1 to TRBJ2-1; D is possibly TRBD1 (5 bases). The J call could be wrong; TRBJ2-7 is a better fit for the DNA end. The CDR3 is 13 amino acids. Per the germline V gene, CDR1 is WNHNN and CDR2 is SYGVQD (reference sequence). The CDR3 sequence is CASSRGFEYEQYF. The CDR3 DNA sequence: TGCGCCAGCAGTAGGGGCTTCGAATACGAGCAGTACTTC.

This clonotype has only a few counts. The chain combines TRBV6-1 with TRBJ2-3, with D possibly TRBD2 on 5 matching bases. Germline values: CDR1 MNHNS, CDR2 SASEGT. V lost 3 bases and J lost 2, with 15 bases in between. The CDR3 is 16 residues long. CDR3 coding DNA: TGTGCCAGCAGTGATTCAAGAGAGGGTCCCACAGATACGCAGTATTTT. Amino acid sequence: CASSDSREGPTDTQYF.

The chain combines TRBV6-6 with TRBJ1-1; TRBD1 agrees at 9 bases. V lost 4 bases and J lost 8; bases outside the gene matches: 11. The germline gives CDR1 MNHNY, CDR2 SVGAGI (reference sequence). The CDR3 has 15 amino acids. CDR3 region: CASSLSRGTGNEAFF. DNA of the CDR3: TGTGCCAGCAGTTTGAGTCGTGGGACAGGGAACGAAGCTTTCTTT.

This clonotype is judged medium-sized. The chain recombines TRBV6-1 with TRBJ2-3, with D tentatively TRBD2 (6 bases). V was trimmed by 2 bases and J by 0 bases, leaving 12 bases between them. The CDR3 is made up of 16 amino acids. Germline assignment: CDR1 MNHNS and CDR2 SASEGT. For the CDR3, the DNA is TGTGCCAGCAGTGAACGGGGAGGAGTTAGCACAGATACGCAGTATTTT. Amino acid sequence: CASSERGGVSTDTQYF.

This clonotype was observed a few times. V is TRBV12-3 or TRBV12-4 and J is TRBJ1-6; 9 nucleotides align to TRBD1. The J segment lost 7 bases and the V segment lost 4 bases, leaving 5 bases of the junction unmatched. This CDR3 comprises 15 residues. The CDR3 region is CASSSGQGLNSPLHF. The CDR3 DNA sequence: TGTGCCAGCAGTTCCGGACAGGGGTTAAATTCACCCCTCCACTTT.

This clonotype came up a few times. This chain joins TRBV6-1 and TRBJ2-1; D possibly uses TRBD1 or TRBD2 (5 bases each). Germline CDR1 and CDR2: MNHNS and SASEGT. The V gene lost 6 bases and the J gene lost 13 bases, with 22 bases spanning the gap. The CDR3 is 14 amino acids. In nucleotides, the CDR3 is TGTGCCAGCAGCCCTCGGGACCCCTTAGAGACCCAGTTCTTC. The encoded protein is CASSPRDPLETQFF.

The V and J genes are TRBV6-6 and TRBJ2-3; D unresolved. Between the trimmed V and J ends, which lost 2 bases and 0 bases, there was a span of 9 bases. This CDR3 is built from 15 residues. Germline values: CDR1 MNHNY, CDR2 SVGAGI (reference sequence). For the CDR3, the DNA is TGTGCCAGCAGTTACGAAAGCCCTAGCACAGATACGCAGTATTTT. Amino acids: CASSYESPSTDTQYF.

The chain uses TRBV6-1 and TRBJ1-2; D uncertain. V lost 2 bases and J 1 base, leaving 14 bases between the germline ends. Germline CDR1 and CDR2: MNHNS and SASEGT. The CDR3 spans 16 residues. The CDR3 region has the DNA TGTGCCAGCAGTGAATACGGAGAGGGATATAACTATGGCTACACCTTC. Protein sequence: CASSEYGEGYNYGYTF.

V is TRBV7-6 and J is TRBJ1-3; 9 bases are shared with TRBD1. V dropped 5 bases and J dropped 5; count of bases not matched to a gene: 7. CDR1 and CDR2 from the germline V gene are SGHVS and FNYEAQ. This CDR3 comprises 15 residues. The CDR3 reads CASSANRGQRNTIYF. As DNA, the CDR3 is TGTGCCAGCAGCGCAAACAGGGGGCAAAGAAACACCATATATTTT.

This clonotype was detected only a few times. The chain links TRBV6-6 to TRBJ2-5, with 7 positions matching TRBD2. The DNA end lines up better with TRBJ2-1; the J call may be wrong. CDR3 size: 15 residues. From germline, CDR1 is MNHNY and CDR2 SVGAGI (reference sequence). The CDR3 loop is CASSRERFNKETQFF. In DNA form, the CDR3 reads TGTGCCAGTTCGCGGGAGCGGTTTAACAAAGAGACCCAGTTCTTC.

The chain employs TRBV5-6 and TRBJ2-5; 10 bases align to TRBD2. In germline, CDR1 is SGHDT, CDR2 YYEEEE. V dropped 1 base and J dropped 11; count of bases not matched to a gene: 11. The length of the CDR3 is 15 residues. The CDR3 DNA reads TGTGCCAGCAGCTTGCTAGCGGGGGCGAGGAATGAGCAGTACTTC. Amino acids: CASSLLAGARNEQYF.

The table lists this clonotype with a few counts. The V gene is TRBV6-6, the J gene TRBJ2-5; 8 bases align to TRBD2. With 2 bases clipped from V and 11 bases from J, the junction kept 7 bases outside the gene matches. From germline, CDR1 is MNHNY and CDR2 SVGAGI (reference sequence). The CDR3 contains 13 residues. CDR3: CASSYERETEQYF. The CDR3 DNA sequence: TGTGCCAGCAGTTACGAGCGGGAGACTGAGCAGTACTTC.

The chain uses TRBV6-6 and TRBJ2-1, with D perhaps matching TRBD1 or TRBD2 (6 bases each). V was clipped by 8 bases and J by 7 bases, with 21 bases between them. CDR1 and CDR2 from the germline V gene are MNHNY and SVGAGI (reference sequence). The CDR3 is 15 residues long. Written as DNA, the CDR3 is TGTGCCAGCTGTGATAGTAGGGGGGAGGTGAATGAGCAGTTCTTC. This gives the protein CASCDSRGEVNEQFF.

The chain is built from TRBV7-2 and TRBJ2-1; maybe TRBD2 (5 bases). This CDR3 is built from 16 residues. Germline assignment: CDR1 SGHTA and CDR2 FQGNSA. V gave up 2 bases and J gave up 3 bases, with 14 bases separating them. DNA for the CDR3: TGTGCCAGCAGCTTACTTGCGGGTTCGGGCTACAATGAGCAGTTCTTC. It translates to CASSLLAGSGYNEQFF. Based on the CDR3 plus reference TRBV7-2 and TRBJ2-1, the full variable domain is GAGVSQSPSNKVTEKGKDVELRCDPISGHTALYWYRQSLGQGLEFLIYFQGNSAPDKSGLPSDRFSAERTGGSVSTLTIQRTQQEDSAVYLCASSLLAGSGYNEQFFGPGTRLTVL.

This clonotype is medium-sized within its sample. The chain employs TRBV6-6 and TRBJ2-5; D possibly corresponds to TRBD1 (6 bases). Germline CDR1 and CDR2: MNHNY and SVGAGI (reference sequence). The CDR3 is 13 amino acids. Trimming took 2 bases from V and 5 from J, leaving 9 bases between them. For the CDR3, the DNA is TGTGCCAGCAGTTACGGGGGCTGGGAGACCCAGTACTTC. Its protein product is CASSYGGWETQYF.

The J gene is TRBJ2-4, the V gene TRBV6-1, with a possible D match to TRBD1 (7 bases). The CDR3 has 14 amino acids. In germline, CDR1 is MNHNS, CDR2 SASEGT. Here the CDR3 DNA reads TGTGTCACTCAGGGGGGCTCGTCCAAAAACATTCAGTACTTC. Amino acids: CVTQGGSSKNIQYF.